This TCR beta chain was sequenced during a study of blood T cells in healthy people across ages. Study-wide results and caveats: Measured against age, TCR beta diversity per million T cells decreased in a roughly linear manner.

Alongside a J-beta primer mix, a sample-barcoded 5' primer served in a second PCR lasting about 7 to 11 cycles. One entry per CDR3 protein, called by TCRdb with MiXCR from the 5' RACE reads. This table holds about 1.4 million distinct CDR3 sequences, 59% found once. This clonotype was recorded only once. Its antigen is undetermined. The germline gives CDR1 MGHDK, CDR2 SYGVNS. V lost 6 bases to trimming and J lost 3 bases; unmatched junction nucleotides: 8. CDR3 length: 15 amino acids. This chain links TRBV25-1 with TRBJ2-1; 7 nucleotides align to TRBD1. The receptor's source is a man younger than 30 in good health. Sequencing used blood. CDR3 residues: CASSSLRGYYNEQFF. The CDR3, as DNA: TGTGCCAGCAGCTCACTCAGGGGGTACTACAATGAGCAGTTCTTC.